This TCR beta chain was captured by sequencing in a study of blood T cell repertoires in COVID-19 (TCRdb year 2020). About the full investigation: The collaborator samples originated in the United States, Italy and Spain and spanned the acute and convalescent phases of COVID-19. The material from the prospective study consisted of cDNA or gDNA derived from T cells, B-cell-depleted T cells, or PBMCs. Samples were obtained from the ongoing ImmuneRACE study (first 160 participants) and from about 1,300 subjects provided by 6 global collaborators. A de-identified subject ID, COVID-19 status, age in years and sex were almost always included in the sample metadata. Where available, HLA class I and class II types were obtained from metadata supplied by the sample provider rather than from assay-based typing. Subjects who had been exposed to COVID-19, were actively infected with it, or had recovered from it provided the deeply sampled blood TCRbeta repertoires that made up the dataset. The repertoires were released in a freely available public database intended as a resource for research on the immune response to SARS-CoV-2. Points the paper makes about the study in general: The amount of clinical and demographic metadata varied by source and participant and was provided uncurated.

The immunoSEQ Assay, a bias-controlled multiplex PCR, was used to amplify TCRbeta CDR3 regions from genomic DNA. Regarding the original processing steps: The number of nucleated cells in each sample was estimated from the amplification of reference gene primers within the assay. To quantify the absolute abundance of each unique TCRbeta CDR3 rearrangement, sequence reads were collapsed and filtered. For each sample, productive Simpson clonality was calculated by taking the square root of Simpson's diversity index across productive rearrangements. This is the immuneACCESS table as TCRdb keeps it, with only in-frame sequences that have V and J called. A part of the clones is gone; compared with another copy, unresolved V genes explain less than half, and the rest is unexplained. That table furnishes V, J and clone size, whereas the DNA furnished D and trimming. Within this sample are around 150,000 clones, with about 80% of them counted one time only. The ten largest account for over 2% of the sample.

On this clone itself: The specificity of this receptor is unknown. No much larger clone exists at a distance of one base, and base qualities are not known.

Each collaborating institution followed its own protocols to collect whole blood in K2EDTA tubes. For TCRbeta analysis, collaborators shipped samples in one of three forms: frozen whole blood, isolated PBMCs, or DNA extracted from either of those sample types. The CDR3 contains 13 residues, cysteine and phenylalanine counted. The DNA shown is the 39-base CDR3, in frame from base 1. Based on the germline V gene, the CDR1 and CDR2 sequences are SGHTA and FQGNSA. V is shortened by 9 bases, J by 4 bases, and the region joining them spans 14 bases. The sequencing input was peripheral blood. The TCR sequence derives from a man between 65 and 79 years old with acute or convalescent COVID-19. The rearranged segments are TRBV7-2 and TRBJ2-3; a tentative D match to TRBD2 spans 5 bases. The CDR3 sequence is CARNRGPADTQYF. The DNA sequence follows: TGTGCCAGAAACCGAGGGCCTGCAGATACGCAGTATTTT.